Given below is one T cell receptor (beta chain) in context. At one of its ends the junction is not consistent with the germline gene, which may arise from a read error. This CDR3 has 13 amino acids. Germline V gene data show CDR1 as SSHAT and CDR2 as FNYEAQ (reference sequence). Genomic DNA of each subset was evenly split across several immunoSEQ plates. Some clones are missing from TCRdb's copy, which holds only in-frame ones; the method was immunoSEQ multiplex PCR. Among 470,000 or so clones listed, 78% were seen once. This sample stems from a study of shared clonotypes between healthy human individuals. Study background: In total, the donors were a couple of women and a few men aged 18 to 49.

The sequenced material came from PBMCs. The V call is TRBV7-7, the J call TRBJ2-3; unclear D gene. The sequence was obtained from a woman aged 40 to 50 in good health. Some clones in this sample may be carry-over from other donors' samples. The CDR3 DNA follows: TGTGCTAGCAGCTTAGGGCTGGCAGATACGCAGTATTTT. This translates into CASSLGLADTQYF.